These 19 T cell receptor beta chains share one sample of origin, sequenced in a study of early stage breast cancer tumors. Method: immunoSEQ multiplex PCR; TCRdb's copy keeps in-frame clones and lacks some. Found here are 27,000 or so clones, just under 85% of them singletons; the top ten hold 9% to 9.5%. Sequenced material: blood. The receptors come from a person in their fifties or sixties with breast cancer.

This rearrangement joins TRBV25-1 to TRBJ1-1, with unresolved D. Germline values: CDR1 MGHDK, CDR2 SYGVNS. Trimming took off 1 base at V and 6 bases at J, with 15 bases between the two ends. The CDR3 extends over 15 amino acids. The CDR3 sequence: CASSESPGSGPEAFF. In DNA form, the CDR3 reads TGTGCCAGCAGTGAATCCCCGGGATCGGGCCCTGAAGCTTTCTTT. Combining the CDR3 with reference TRBV25-1 and TRBJ1-1 gives the whole variable domain EADIYQTPRYLVIGTGKKITLECSQTMGHDKMYWYQQDPGMELHLIHYSYGVNSTEKGDLSSESTVSRIRTEHFPLTLESARPSHTSQYLCASSESPGSGPEAFFGQGTRLTVV.

The gene calls are TRBV30 and TRBJ2-7; D assignment may be TRBD1 or TRBD2 (5 bases each). CDR1 and CDR2 from the germline V gene are GTSNPN and SVGIG (reference sequence). The CDR3 consists of 12 residues. The ends were cut back, 4 bases at V and 6 bases at J, with 13 bases in the middle. In DNA, the CDR3 is TGTGCCTGGATTCAGGGAGCGTCCGAGCAGTACTTC. Amino acid sequence: CAWIQGASEQYF.

This rearrangement joins TRBV7-9 to TRBJ2-5; tentative D call: TRBD2 (5 bases). V was trimmed by 3 bases and J by 2 bases, leaving 16 bases between them. Germline assignment: CDR1 SEHNR and CDR2 FQNEAQ (reference sequence). The CDR3 extends over 16 amino acids. CDR3 amino acids: CASSFPRRGLQETQYF. The CDR3 DNA reads TGTGCCAGCAGCTTCCCCCGCAGAGGACTGCAAGAGACCCAGTACTTC.

Only a few counts were recorded for this clone. The rearrangement uses TRBV9 and TRBJ2-1, with D possibly being TRBD2 (5 bases). This CDR3 spans 15 amino acids. CDR1 is SGDLS, CDR2 YYNGEE, per germline. Trimming took 0 bases from V and 9 from J, leaving 16 bases between them. The CDR3 DNA reads TGTGCCAGCAGCGTAGACCCCTCTTCAGGAGGTGAGCAGTTCTTC. Translation gives CASSVDPSSGGEQFF.

This chain links TRBV13 with TRBJ1-3; a possible D gene is TRBD1 (6 bases). V gave up 3 bases and J gave up 3 bases, with 12 bases separating them. CDR3 length: 15 amino acids. Germline V gives CDR1 PRHDT, CDR2 FYEKMQ (reference sequence). CDR3 region: CASSFADRSGNTIYF. CDR3 coding DNA: TGTGCCAGCAGCTTCGCGGACAGAAGTGGAAACACCATATATTTT. Together with reference TRBV13 and TRBJ1-3, the CDR3 gives the full variable domain: AAGVIQSPRHLIKEKRETATLKCYPIPRHDTVYWYQQGPGQDPQFLISFYEKMQSDKGSIPDRFSAQQFSDYHSELNMSSLELGDSALYFCASSFADRSGNTIYFGEGSWLTVV.

The rearrangement links TRBV5-4 to TRBJ2-1; 13 nucleotides agree with TRBD2. The CDR3 is made up of 16 amino acids. Trimming at V came to 4 bases and at J to 6 bases, leaving 7 bases not matched to a gene. Per the germline V gene, CDR1 is SGHNT and CDR2 is YYREEE (reference sequence). In nucleotides, the CDR3 is TGTGCCAGCAGCCCCCATACTAGCGGGGGGGCCAATGAGCAGTTCTTC. As protein: CASSPHTSGGANEQFF.

The chain joins TRBV5-6 to TRBJ2-1; 7 positions agree with TRBD2. This CDR3 has 14 residues. Germline trimming cut 10 bases from V and 7 bases from J; bases unmatched to any gene: 14. The V gene's germline CDR1 is SGHDT and CDR2 YYEEEE. The CDR3 nucleotides are TGTGCCTGCTATGACCGGGACTATGATAATGAGCAGTTCTTC. This encodes CACYDRDYDNEQFF.

The rearrangement joins TRBV6-5 to TRBJ1-5; D is unclear. Between the trimmed V and J ends, which lost 5 bases and 9 bases, there was a span of 11 bases. There are 12 residues in the CDR3. Germline V lookup: CDR1 MNHEY, CDR2 SVGAGI. The DNA for the CDR3 is TGTGCCAGCAGTCCCGGCGCAGTGCCCCAGCATTTT. It translates to CASSPGAVPQHF.

The chain carries TRBV11-3 and TRBJ2-5; no clear D. Per the germline V gene, CDR1 is SGHNT and CDR2 is YENEEA. Trimming took 5 bases from V and 3 from J, leaving 10 bases between them. The CDR3 has 13 residues. The CDR3 spells CASSPGPKETQYF. The CDR3 DNA reads as TGTGCCAGCAGCCCCGGACCAAAAGAGACCCAGTACTTC.

V gene TRBV29-1 combines with J gene TRBJ1-2; tentative D call: TRBD1 (5 bases). The V end lost 5 bases, the J end lost 7 bases, and 14 bases lay between the germline ends. The CDR3 is 12 amino acids. Germline-derived CDR1 and CDR2 are SQVTM and ANQGSEA. CDR3 sequence reads: CSVRGRAGGYTF. In nucleotides, the CDR3 is TGCAGCGTTCGTGGCAGGGCGGGTGGCTACACCTTC.

In its sample, this clone was seen a few times. The genes are TRBV19 and TRBJ2-5, with no clear D. V was cut by 6 bases and J by 4 bases, with 6 bases left in between. CDR1 and CDR2 (germline): LNHDA, SQIVND (reference sequence). CDR3 length: 11 amino acids. DNA of the CDR3: TGTGCCAGTAGATTGGGAGAGACCCAGTACTTC. Translating gives CASRLGETQYF.

The V gene is TRBV7-9, the J gene TRBJ2-3; 10 bases are shared with TRBD1. V lost 3 bases, J lost 4 bases, and 4 bases stayed unmatched. The CDR3 runs 15 residues. CDR1 and CDR2 from the germline V gene are SEHNR and FQNEAQ (reference sequence). The CDR3 sequence: CASSLGQGIADTQYF. The CDR3 nucleotides are TGTGCCAGCAGCTTGGGACAGGGGATCGCAGATACGCAGTATTTT.

The chain is built from TRBV7-2 and TRBJ2-7, with D possibly TRBD1 on 5 matching bases. V was cut by 6 bases and J by 1 base, with 16 bases left in between. The germline V gene encodes CDR1 SGHTA and CDR2 FQGNSA. The CDR3 spans 15 residues. This CDR3 is CASRLTGVASYEQYF. The CDR3 region has the DNA TGTGCCAGCAGATTAACAGGAGTGGCGTCCTACGAGCAGTACTTC.

This chain joins TRBV28 and TRBJ2-3; D gene unclear. Deletions cut 7 bases from V and 0 bases from J, with 8 bases between. The germline CDR1 and CDR2 sequences are MDHEN and SYDVKM. The CDR3 has 13 amino acids. The CDR3: CASTEESTDTQYF. For the CDR3, the DNA is TGTGCCAGCACTGAAGAGAGCACAGATACGCAGTATTTT.

This chain joins TRBV5-4 and TRBJ2-7; 13 nucleotides match TRBD2. The CDR3 is 15 amino acids. Unmatched junction bases numbered 6, after V lost 4 bases and J lost 5 bases. Germline lookup yields CDR1 SGHNT and CDR2 YYREEE (reference sequence). In nucleotides, the CDR3 is TGTGCCAGCAGCCTTACTAGCGGGAGGGCCCACGAGCAGTACTTC. This sequence encodes CASSLTSGRAHEQYF.

The CDR3 coding sequence is TGTGCCAGCAGCTTATGGCGGGGTAATGAAAAACTGTTTTTT. Protein product: CASSLWRGNEKLFF. The V gene is TRBV7-6, the J gene TRBJ1-4; no reliable D call. There are 14 residues in the CDR3. The germline V gene has CDR1 SGHVS and CDR2 FNYEAQ. V was clipped by 2 bases and J by 4 bases, with 8 bases between them.

The chain's CDR3 is CAWSQSGGGELFF. In DNA, the CDR3 is TGTGCCTGGAGTCAAAGCGGGGGAGGGGAGCTGTTTTTT. The V gene is TRBV30, the J gene TRBJ2-2; TRBD2 matches 8 bases. Per the germline V gene, CDR1 is GTSNPN and CDR2 is SVGIG (reference sequence). CDR3 length equals 13 residues. J was trimmed by 8 bases and V by 2 bases; bases with no gene match: 4. Full variable domain (missing parts from reference TRBV30 and TRBJ2-2): SQTIHQWPATLVQPVGSPLSLECTVEGTSNPNLYWYRQAAGRGLQLLFYSVGIGQISSEVPQNLSASRPQDRQFILSSKKLLLSDSGFYLCAWSQSGGGELFFGEGSRLTVL.

The chain combines TRBV7-9 with TRBJ2-4; perhaps TRBD2 as D (5 bases). Looked up from germline, CDR1 is SEHNR and CDR2 is FQNEAQ (reference sequence). Trimming removed 5 bases from V and 8 bases from J, with 13 bases in between. The CDR3 has 13 amino acids. CDR3 DNA: TGTGCCAGCAGCCCAAGCCGGGAAGACATTCAGTACTTC. As protein: CASSPSREDIQYF.

J is TRBJ1-3 and V is TRBV7-3; the D is unclear. With 2 bases removed from V and 2 bases from J, the gap between germline ends came to 4 bases. This CDR3 has 13 amino acids. Germline assignment: CDR1 SGHTA and CDR2 FQGTGA. In DNA, the CDR3 is TGTGCCAGCAGCTTATCGGCTGGAAACACCATATATTTT. Protein product: CASSLSAGNTIYF.